The TCR beta chain described here comes from a study of blood T cell repertoires in COVID-19. Generated by immunoSEQ multiplex PCR, the TCRdb table keeps only in-frame clones and is missing some. Of more than 400,000 clones in the sample, 70% to 90% were seen once. The V gene lost 1 base and the J gene lost 2 bases, with 8 bases spanning the gap. This CDR3 comprises 15 residues. CDR1 PRHDT and CDR2 FYEKMQ come from the germline V gene (reference sequence). V gene TRBV13 combines with J gene TRBJ2-2, with D uncertain. The TCR originated in a human donor in a cohort sampled during active COVID-19. The source material was peripheral blood. This chain's CDR3 is CASSLVPGNTGELFF. For the CDR3, the DNA is TGTGCCAGCAGCTTAGTTCCCGGTAACACCGGGGAGCTGTTTTTT.